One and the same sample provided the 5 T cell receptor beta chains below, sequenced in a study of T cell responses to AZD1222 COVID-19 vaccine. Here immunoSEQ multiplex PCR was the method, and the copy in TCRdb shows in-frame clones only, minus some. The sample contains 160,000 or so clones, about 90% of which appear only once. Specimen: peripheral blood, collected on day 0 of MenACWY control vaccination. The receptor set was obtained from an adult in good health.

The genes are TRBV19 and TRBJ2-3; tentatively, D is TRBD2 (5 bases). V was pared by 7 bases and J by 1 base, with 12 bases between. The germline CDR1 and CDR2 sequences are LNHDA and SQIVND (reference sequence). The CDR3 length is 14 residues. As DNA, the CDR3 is TGTGCCAGTACCGTAGCGAGGGGCACAGATACGCAGTATTTT. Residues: CASTVARGTDTQYF.

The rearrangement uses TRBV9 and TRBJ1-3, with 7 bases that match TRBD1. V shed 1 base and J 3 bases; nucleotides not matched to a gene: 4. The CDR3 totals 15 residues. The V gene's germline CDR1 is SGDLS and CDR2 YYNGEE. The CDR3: CASSVQGERGNTIYF. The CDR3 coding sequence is TGTGCCAGCAGCGTACAGGGGGAACGTGGAAACACCATATATTTT.

The CDR3 loop reads CASSLEGGGTEAFF. The CDR3 bases are TGTGCCAGCAGCCTCGAGGGGGGTGGCACTGAAGCTTTCTTT. This rearrangement joins TRBV9 to TRBJ1-1, with D maybe TRBD1 (6 bases). V was clipped by 4 bases and J by 4 bases, with 14 bases between them. The CDR3 sequence is 14 residues long. Germline assignment: CDR1 SGDLS and CDR2 YYNGEE.

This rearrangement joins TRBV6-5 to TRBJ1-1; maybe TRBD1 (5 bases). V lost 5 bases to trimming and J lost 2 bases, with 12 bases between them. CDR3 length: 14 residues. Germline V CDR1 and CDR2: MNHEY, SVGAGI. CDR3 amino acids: CASSPPGRNTEAFF. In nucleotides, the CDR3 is TGTGCCAGCAGTCCCCCGGGGCGCAACACTGAAGCTTTCTTT.

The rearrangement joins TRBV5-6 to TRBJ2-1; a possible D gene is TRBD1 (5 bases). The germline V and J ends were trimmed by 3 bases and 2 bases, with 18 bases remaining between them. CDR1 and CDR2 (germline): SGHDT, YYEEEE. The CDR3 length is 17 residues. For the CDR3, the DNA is TGTGCCAGCAGCTCCATAGGTGCAGGGTGGACCTACAATGAGCAGTTCTTC. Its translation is CASSSIGAGWTYNEQFF.